This is a list of T cell receptor beta chains from one sample in a study of radiation and T cells in renal cell carcinoma. The assay was immunoSEQ multiplex PCR, and TCRdb's table has in-frame clones only and misses some. The sample holds 100,000 to 150,000 clones, around 82% seen once. Here the sequenced sample was blood, taken from a patient whose treatment included radiotherapy and nephrectomy. The receptors derive from a middle-aged man with renal cell carcinoma. The CDR3 runs from the conserved cysteine through the conserved F or W. Fields, in order: clone size, V gene, D gene, J gene, CDR3 DNA, CDR3 protein. A D gene is named only where the DNA matches it firmly. The size field is filled for only some rows; it gives once, few, many or a size class.

abundance: few
v_gene: TRBV4-2
d_gene: .
j_gene: TRBJ1-5
CDR3nt: TGTGCCAGCAGCCAAGTAGGTGGCCTGACGTCAAGTTCCCAGCATTTT
CDR3aa: CASSQVGGLTSSSQHF

abundance: .
v_gene: TRBV5-1
d_gene: .
j_gene: TRBJ2-1
CDR3nt: TGCGCCAGCAGCTTAGGTCAGGCCGAGGGCGAGCAGTTCTTC
CDR3aa: CASSLGQAEGEQFF

abundance: .
v_gene: TRBV28
d_gene: .
j_gene: TRBJ2-5
CDR3nt: TGTGCCAGCAGTTTATCTGATTACCAAGAGACCCAGTACTTC
CDR3aa: CASSLSDYQETQYF

abundance: .
v_gene: TRBV7-7
d_gene: .
j_gene: TRBJ2-3
CDR3nt: TGTGCTAGCAGCTTAGGACAATCAGATACGCAGTATTTT
CDR3aa: CASSLGQSDTQYF

abundance: .
v_gene: TRBV7-2
d_gene: .
j_gene: TRBJ1-5
CDR3nt: TGTGCCAGCAGCTTCGGGGGGCCCAGCCATAATCAGCCCCAGCATTTT
CDR3aa: CASSFGGPSHNQPQHF

abundance: once
v_gene: TRBV19
d_gene: TRBD2
j_gene: TRBJ2-5
CDR3nt: TGTGCCAGTAGGCCTAGCGGAGAAGAGACCCAGTACTTC
CDR3aa: CASRPSGEETQYF

abundance: once
v_gene: TRBV28
d_gene: .
j_gene: TRBJ1-2
CDR3nt: TGTGCCAGCAGTTTAAACCTTAACTATGGCTACACCTTC
CDR3aa: CASSLNLNYGYTF

abundance: .
v_gene: TRBV4-1
d_gene: .
j_gene: TRBJ2-7
CDR3nt: TGCGCCAGCAGCCTTTCACAAGGGGGGGAATACGAGCAGTACTTC
CDR3aa: CASSLSQGGEYEQYF

abundance: few
v_gene: TRBV5-6
d_gene: TRBD2
j_gene: TRBJ2-3
CDR3nt: TGTGCCAGCAACGGGGGGGGGTACACAGATACGCAGTATTTT
CDR3aa: CASNGGGYTDTQYF

abundance: .
v_gene: TRBV13
d_gene: TRBD1
j_gene: TRBJ1-4
CDR3nt: TGTGCCAGCAGCCCCGGACAGGGAATGGGGCTGTTTTTT
CDR3aa: CASSPGQGMGLFF

abundance: .
v_gene: TRBV7-4
d_gene: .
j_gene: TRBJ2-1
CDR3nt: TGTGCCAGCAGGAAACCGCGGCGGGGGCACAATGAGCAGTTCTTC
CDR3aa: CASRKPRRGHNEQFF

abundance: once
v_gene: TRBV27
d_gene: TRBD1
j_gene: TRBJ1-2
CDR3nt: TGTGCCAGCAGCCTATCCGGGACAGGGGCGTGGGGGTATGGCTACACCTTC
CDR3aa: CASSLSGTGAWGYGYTF

abundance: once
v_gene: TRBV7-2
d_gene: .
j_gene: TRBJ2-1
CDR3nt: TGTGCCAGCAGCTTTTGGAATGAGCAGTTCTTC
CDR3aa: CASSFWNEQFF

abundance: few
v_gene: TRBV6-5
d_gene: TRBD1
j_gene: TRBJ1-1
CDR3nt: TGTGCCAGCAGGGGGACAGCGAACACTGAAGCTTTCTTT
CDR3aa: CASRGTANTEAFF

abundance: .
v_gene: TRBV5-1
d_gene: TRBD1
j_gene: TRBJ1-1
CDR3nt: TGCGCCAGCAGCTTACAGGGGGAGGACACTGAAGCTTTCTTT
CDR3aa: CASSLQGEDTEAFF

abundance: .
v_gene: TRBV11-2
d_gene: .
j_gene: TRBJ1-6
CDR3nt: TGTGCCAGCAGTACCAGGAGCTCCTATAATTCACCCCTCCACTTT
CDR3aa: CASSTRSSYNSPLHF

abundance: .
v_gene: TRBV29-1
d_gene: TRBD2
j_gene: TRBJ2-5
CDR3nt: TGCAGCGTTCCCGGGACTAGTTTGGAGACCCAGTACTTC
CDR3aa: CSVPGTSLETQYF

abundance: .
v_gene: TRBV7-2
d_gene: .
j_gene: TRBJ1-5
CDR3nt: TGTGCCAGCAGCTTATATGGGGTTTCCAATCAGCCCCAGCATTTT
CDR3aa: CASSLYGVSNQPQHF

abundance: .
v_gene: TRBV6-6
d_gene: .
j_gene: TRBJ2-1
CDR3nt: TGTGCCAGCAGTTATCGGACCTACTACAATGAGCAGTTCTTC
CDR3aa: CASSYRTYYNEQFF

abundance: .
v_gene: TRBV5-1
d_gene: .
j_gene: TRBJ1-1
CDR3nt: TGCGCCAGCAGCTTTCAAGACATGAACACTGAAGCTTTCTTT
CDR3aa: CASSFQDMNTEAFF

abundance: .
v_gene: TRBV5-1
d_gene: .
j_gene: TRBJ2-2
CDR3nt: TGCGCCAGCAGCTTGGTACCCCAAGACAGCTCGAACACCGGGGAGCTGTTTTTT
CDR3aa: CASSLVPQDSSNTGELFF

abundance: .
v_gene: TRBV7-8
d_gene: .
j_gene: TRBJ2-5
CDR3nt: TGTGCCAGCAGCTTAGCCGGGGGCGATCAAGAGACCCAGTACTTC
CDR3aa: CASSLAGGDQETQYF

abundance: .
v_gene: TRBV9
d_gene: TRBD2
j_gene: TRBJ2-1
CDR3nt: TGTGCCAGCAGCGTAGGTATAGCGGGAGGGCCAAGTGAGCAGTTCTTC
CDR3aa: CASSVGIAGGPSEQFF

abundance: once
v_gene: TRBV6-1
d_gene: .
j_gene: TRBJ1-4
CDR3nt: TGTGCCAGCCCAGGGTCCACTAATGAAAAACTGTTTTTT
CDR3aa: CASPGSTNEKLFF

abundance: .
v_gene: TRBV2
d_gene: .
j_gene: TRBJ2-3
CDR3nt: .
CDR3aa: CASMGTQQIRSIF

abundance: .
v_gene: TRBV28
d_gene: .
j_gene: TRBJ2-7
CDR3nt: TGTGCCAGCAGTCTACCCGGGGACTCGGACTACGAGCAGTACTTC
CDR3aa: CASSLPGDSDYEQYF

abundance: .
v_gene: TRBV19
d_gene: .
j_gene: TRBJ1-5
CDR3nt: TGTGCCAGTAGTACTATCGACGGTAGCAATCAGCCCCAGCATTTT
CDR3aa: CASSTIDGSNQPQHF

abundance: .
v_gene: TRBV18
d_gene: TRBD1
j_gene: TRBJ2-7
CDR3nt: TGTGCCAGCTCACCACTTCGGGACAGGAGCTCCTACGAGCAGTACTTC
CDR3aa: CASSPLRDRSSYEQYF

abundance: .
v_gene: TRBV7-9
d_gene: .
j_gene: TRBJ1-1
CDR3nt: TGTGCCAGCAGCTTCCAGGGGACCATGAACACTGAAGCTTTCTTT
CDR3aa: CASSFQGTMNTEAFF

abundance: .
v_gene: TRBV5-1
d_gene: .
j_gene: TRBJ1-1
CDR3nt: TGCGCCAGCAGCTTGGACAGGATGAACACTGAAGCTTTCTTT
CDR3aa: CASSLDRMNTEAFF

abundance: .
v_gene: TRBV5-1
d_gene: TRBD2
j_gene: TRBJ2-5
CDR3nt: TGCGCCAGCAGCGACCCCGAGACTAGCGGAAAAGAGACCCAGTACTTC
CDR3aa: CASSDPETSGKETQYF

abundance: .
v_gene: TRBV7-8
d_gene: TRBD1
j_gene: TRBJ1-2
CDR3nt: TGTGCCAGCAGCTTATACAGGGGTGTCTATGGCTACACCTTC
CDR3aa: CASSLYRGVYGYTF

abundance: .
v_gene: TRBV7-9
d_gene: TRBD1
j_gene: TRBJ2-7
CDR3nt: TGTGCCAGCTCCAGGGGGCCGGCGGTCGAGCAGTACTTC
CDR3aa: CASSRGPAVEQYF

abundance: .
v_gene: TRBV5-1
d_gene: .
j_gene: TRBJ1-2
CDR3nt: TGCGCCAGCAGCCCAGCCCAGGCCCCCGAGGGCTACACCTTC
CDR3aa: CASSPAQAPEGYTF

abundance: .
v_gene: TRBV5-4
d_gene: TRBD1
j_gene: TRBJ1-2
CDR3nt: TGTGCCAGCAGCCGGGACAGCGGAAACTATGGCTACACCTTC
CDR3aa: CASSRDSGNYGYTF

abundance: .
v_gene: TRBV4-3
d_gene: TRBD1
j_gene: TRBJ1-1
CDR3nt: TGCGCCAGCAGTCCTTTGACAGGGATTGAAGCTTTCTTT
CDR3aa: CASSPLTGIEAFF

abundance: .
v_gene: TRBV6-5
d_gene: .
j_gene: TRBJ2-5
CDR3nt: TGTGCCAGCAGTTACTCGGTAATCGGCTCTGAGACCCAGTACTTC
CDR3aa: CASSYSVIGSETQYF

abundance: .
v_gene: TRBV15
d_gene: TRBD1
j_gene: TRBJ2-7
CDR3nt: TGTGCCACCAGCAGATTCGCCGGGACAGGGGCCCACGAGCAGTACTTC
CDR3aa: CATSRFAGTGAHEQYF

abundance: .
v_gene: TRBV10-3
d_gene: .
j_gene: TRBJ1-5
CDR3nt: TGTGCCATCAGTGGGGGTAGAGAGAGCAATCAGCCCCAGCATTTT
CDR3aa: CAISGGRESNQPQHF

abundance: .
v_gene: TRBV5-1
d_gene: .
j_gene: TRBJ1-1
CDR3nt: TGCGCCAGCAGCTTGGATGGGGGCAGTGGCCCTGAAGCTTTCTTT
CDR3aa: CASSLDGGSGPEAFF

abundance: .
v_gene: TRBV15
d_gene: .
j_gene: TRBJ2-5
CDR3nt: TGTGCCACCAGCGCCGGCCTAATGGGGCTTGAGACCCAGTACTTC
CDR3aa: CATSAGLMGLETQYF

abundance: once
v_gene: TRBV7-8
d_gene: TRBD2
j_gene: TRBJ2-7
CDR3nt: TGTGCCAGCAGCAACGACTTTAGCGGGGGAGACTACGAGCAGTACTTC
CDR3aa: CASSNDFSGGDYEQYF

abundance: .
v_gene: TRBV27
d_gene: TRBD1
j_gene: TRBJ1-4
CDR3nt: TGTGCCAGCAGTCTGGGACAGGGGGCTGGGCTGGGTGAAAAACTGTTTTTT
CDR3aa: CASSLGQGAGLGEKLFF

abundance: .
v_gene: TRBV4-2
d_gene: TRBD2
j_gene: TRBJ2-7
CDR3nt: TGTGCCAGCAGCCAAGATCCGCGGACTAGTCCCTACGAGCAGTACTTC
CDR3aa: CASSQDPRTSPYEQYF

abundance: few
v_gene: TRBV21-1
d_gene: .
j_gene: TRBJ2-7
CDR3nt: TGTGCCAGCAGCAAAGGGGGACAACTCGCCTACGAGCAGTACTTC
CDR3aa: CASSKGGQLAYEQYF

abundance: .
v_gene: TRBV10-3
d_gene: .
j_gene: TRBJ2-3
CDR3nt: TGTGCCATCAGTGAGTCCGGGCTAGCTACGCAGTATTTT
CDR3aa: CAISESGLATQYF

abundance: .
v_gene: TRBV4-3
d_gene: TRBD2
j_gene: TRBJ2-3
CDR3nt: TGCGCCAGCAGCCAAGCTTCTAGCGGGGCAATGGATACGCAGTATTTT
CDR3aa: CASSQASSGAMDTQYF

abundance: .
v_gene: TRBV9
d_gene: TRBD2
j_gene: TRBJ2-5
CDR3nt: TGTGCCAGCAGCGCCGCACTAGCGGGAGGAGGAGAGACCCAGTACTTC
CDR3aa: CASSAALAGGGETQYF

abundance: few
v_gene: TRBV7-3
d_gene: TRBD1
j_gene: TRBJ1-6
CDR3nt: TGTGCCAGCAGCTCGACAGGGAGGGATTCACCCCTCCACTTT
CDR3aa: CASSSTGRDSPLHF

abundance: .
v_gene: TRBV28
d_gene: .
j_gene: TRBJ1-1
CDR3nt: TGTGCCACCGGAGGGGGGGTAATGAACACTGAAGCTTTCTTT
CDR3aa: CATGGGVMNTEAFF

abundance: few
v_gene: TRBV15
d_gene: .
j_gene: TRBJ1-2
CDR3nt: TGTGCCACCAGCAGAGGGGGGACTGGAGCTAACTATGGCTACACCTTC
CDR3aa: CATSRGGTGANYGYTF

abundance: .
v_gene: TRBV7-9
d_gene: TRBD2
j_gene: TRBJ2-7
CDR3nt: TGTGCCAGCAGCCAAAATTGGACTAGCGGGAGTTCCTACGAGCAGTACTTC
CDR3aa: CASSQNWTSGSSYEQYF

abundance: .
v_gene: TRBV7-2
d_gene: TRBD1
j_gene: TRBJ1-6
CDR3nt: TGTGCCAGCAGCTTAGCTGGGACAGGGTACTCACCCCTCCACTTT
CDR3aa: CASSLAGTGYSPLHF

abundance: .
v_gene: TRBV25-1
d_gene: .
j_gene: TRBJ1-1
CDR3nt: TGTGCCAGCAGTTCCGACGTTTCGCGGGCTTTCTTT
CDR3aa: CASSSDVSRAFF

abundance: .
v_gene: TRBV7-2
d_gene: .
j_gene: TRBJ2-3
CDR3nt: TGTGCCAGCAGCTCCGTCGGACCGCCAGATACGCAGTATTTT
CDR3aa: CASSSVGPPDTQYF

abundance: .
v_gene: TRBV7-2
d_gene: TRBD2
j_gene: TRBJ2-2
CDR3nt: TGTGCCAGCAGCCCAGGGAGGGACACCGGGGAGCTGTTTTTT
CDR3aa: CASSPGRDTGELFF

abundance: .
v_gene: TRBV18
d_gene: TRBD1
j_gene: TRBJ1-3
CDR3nt: TGTGCCAGCTCACCTCTACAGGGGTCTCCTGGAAACACCATATATTTT
CDR3aa: CASSPLQGSPGNTIYF

abundance: .
v_gene: TRBV7-9
d_gene: TRBD2
j_gene: TRBJ2-3
CDR3nt: TGTGCCAGCCGACTAGCGGGAACAGATACGCAGTATTTT
CDR3aa: CASRLAGTDTQYF